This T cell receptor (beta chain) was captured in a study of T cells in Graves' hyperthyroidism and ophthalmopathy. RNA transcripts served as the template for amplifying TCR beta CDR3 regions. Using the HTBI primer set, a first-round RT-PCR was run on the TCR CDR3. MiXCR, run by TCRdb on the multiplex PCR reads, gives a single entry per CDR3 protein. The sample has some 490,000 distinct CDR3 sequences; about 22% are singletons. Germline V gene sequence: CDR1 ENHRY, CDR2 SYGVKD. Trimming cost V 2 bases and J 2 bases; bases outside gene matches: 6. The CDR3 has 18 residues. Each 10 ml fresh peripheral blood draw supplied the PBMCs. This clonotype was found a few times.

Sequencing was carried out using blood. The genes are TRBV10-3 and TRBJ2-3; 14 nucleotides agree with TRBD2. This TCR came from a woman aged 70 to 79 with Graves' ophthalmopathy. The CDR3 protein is CAISEGGTSGGHTDTQYF. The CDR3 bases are TGTGCCATCAGTGAGGGAGGGACTAGCGGGGGCCACACAGATACGCAGTATTTT.